This passage covers 27 T cell receptor beta chains from one sample sequenced in a study of cytomegalovirus exposure and HLA in healthy donors. 60 Vbeta and 13 Jbeta primers were used in PCR. The method was immunoSEQ multiplex PCR; TCRdb's version includes in-frame clones alone and lacks a portion of them. The repertoire consists of 100,000 or so clones, with 76% occurring once and the leading ten covering 7.5% to 9%. The sequenced sample consisted of PBMCs. The receptors originated from a man aged 40-49 years in good health and CMV-seropositive.

J is TRBJ1-1 and V is TRBV6-5; D is undetermined. The length of the CDR3 is 15 residues. V was cut by 0 bases and J by 5 bases, with 13 bases left in between. The V gene's germline CDR1 is MNHEY and CDR2 SVGAGI. In DNA, the CDR3 is TGTGCCAGCAGTTACTCAGGAGGGATCCTAACTGAAGCTTTCTTT. The encoded protein is CASSYSGGILTEAFF.

This chain uses TRBV4-3 with TRBJ1-1, with TRBD1 as a possible D gene (6 bases). Per germline, CDR1 LGHNA and CDR2 YSLEER. V was clipped by 3 bases and J by 5 bases, with 13 bases between them. This CDR3 has 14 residues. The CDR3 bases are TGCGCCAGCAGCCATTGGGGGCGAGGGACTGAAGCTTTCTTT. The encoded protein is CASSHWGRGTEAFF.

The CDR3 nucleotides are TGTGCCAGCAGTTTACTGGGACAGGGGAATGGCTACACCTTC. It codes for CASSLLGQGNGYTF. The V gene is TRBV6-5, the J gene TRBJ1-2, with 10 bases matching TRBD1. The CDR3 is 14 residues long. After removal of 4 bases from V and 6 bases from J, the junction contained 5 bases not matched to a gene. CDR1 MNHEY and CDR2 SVGAGI come from the germline V gene.

As concerns this clone: Compared with germline, one end of the junction differs, possibly owing to a read error. The CDR3 here is CASSQGRGLVKNSQYF. The CDR3 DNA reads TGTGCCAGCAGCCAAGGAAGGGGTCTAGTCAAAAACAGTCAGTACTTC. V is TRBV14 and J is TRBJ2-4; maybe TRBD1 (5 bases). Germline V gene data show CDR1 as SGHDN and CDR2 as FVKESK. This CDR3 contains 16 residues.

The chain carries TRBV11-3 and TRBJ2-7, with a possible D match to TRBD2 (5 bases). The V and J ends lost 5 bases and 6 bases respectively, with 11 bases between them. CDR3 length: 12 residues. Per the germline V gene, CDR1 is SGHNT and CDR2 is YENEEA. CDR3 sequence (DNA): TGTGCCAGCAGCCCACGAGGAGGCGAGCAGTACTTC. It specifies CASSPRGGEQYF.

The genes are TRBV28 and TRBJ1-6; D is perhaps TRBD1 (6 bases). V was pared by 7 bases and J by 0 bases, with 19 bases between. From germline, CDR1 is MDHEN and CDR2 SYDVKM. This CDR3 has 18 residues. The CDR3 DNA reads TGTGCCAGCACACCGCTGGGGGGGGCCCTCTCCTATAATTCACCCCTCCACTTT. This codes for CASTPLGGALSYNSPLHF. The full variable domain, rest sourced from reference TRBV28 and TRBJ1-6, is DVKVTQSSRYLVKRTGEKVFLECVQDMDHENMFWYRQDPGLGLRLIYFSYDVKMKEKGDIPEGYSVSREKKERFSLILESASTNQTSMYLCASTPLGGALSYNSPLHFGNGTRLTVT.

This clone was observed a handful of times. J is TRBJ2-5 and V is TRBV7-9; 7 bases agree with TRBD2. The CDR3 loop spans 16 amino acids. Germline V gives CDR1 SEHNR, CDR2 FQNEAQ (reference sequence). The junction had 8 bases not matched to a gene; V was cut back by 2 bases and J by 2 bases. In DNA form, the CDR3 reads TGTGCCAGCAGCTTAAGGGCGGGAGTAAATCAAGAGACCCAGTACTTC. This sequence encodes CASSLRAGVNQETQYF.

This clone was observed a handful of times. The chain carries TRBV7-2 and TRBJ1-5, with 9 bases lining up with TRBD1. Germline CDR1 reads SGHTA; CDR2 reads FQGNSA. Trimming cost V 5 bases and J 2 bases; bases outside gene matches: 7. The CDR3 extends over 16 amino acids. DNA of the CDR3: TGTGCCAGCAGCGCACAGGGGGCGCTTCGCAATCAGCCCCAGCATTTT. It codes for CASSAQGALRNQPQHF.

This clone appeared a few times. The V call is TRBV7-2, the J call TRBJ2-3, with D possibly TRBD1 on 6 matching bases. The CDR3 sequence is 16 residues long. Germline lookup yields CDR1 SGHTA and CDR2 FQGNSA. V dropped 5 bases and J dropped 1 base, with 16 bases sitting between them. CDR3 region: CASSPLGGDGTDTQYF. In DNA, the CDR3 is TGTGCCAGCAGCCCTCTAGGGGGAGACGGCACAGATACGCAGTATTTT.

This clone has just one count. This chain connects TRBV6-1 to TRBJ1-6; maybe TRBD1 (6 bases). CDR1 MNHNS and CDR2 SASEGT come from the germline V gene. This CDR3 comprises 14 residues. The ends were cut back, 2 bases at V and 9 bases at J, with 11 bases in the middle. This CDR3 is CASSELGGGSPLHF. The CDR3 DNA follows: TGTGCCAGCAGTGAATTGGGAGGGGGTTCACCCCTCCACTTT.

V usage is TRBV30 and J usage is TRBJ1-1, with a weak D call TRBD1 (5 bases). CDR1 is GTSNPN, CDR2 SVGIG, per germline (reference sequence). This CDR3 spans 14 amino acids. V dropped 4 bases and J dropped 1 base, with 13 bases sitting between them. The CDR3 protein is CAWKGRAWNTEAFF. The DNA of the CDR3 is TGTGCCTGGAAAGGCAGGGCGTGGAACACTGAAGCTTTCTTT.

The rearrangement uses TRBV7-9 and TRBJ2-5; TRBD2 matches at 15 bases. Unmatched junction bases numbered 4, after V lost 4 bases and J lost 4 bases. The CDR3 consists of 16 residues. Germline V lookup: CDR1 SEHNR, CDR2 FQNEAQ (reference sequence). The CDR3 DNA reads as TGTGCCAGCAGCTCGGGACTAGCGGGAGGACGAGAGACCCAGTACTTC. Protein: CASSSGLAGGRETQYF.

V and J are TRBV5-6 and TRBJ2-3; 7 bases line up with TRBD1. From germline, CDR1 is SGHDT and CDR2 YYEEEE. V shed 1 base and J 1 base; nucleotides not matched to a gene: 6. This CDR3 spans 16 amino acids. The CDR3 spells CASSLLGGSGTDTQYF. CDR3 DNA sequence: TGTGCCAGCAGCTTGCTAGGGGGCTCGGGCACAGATACGCAGTATTTT.

The rearrangement joins TRBV4-2 to TRBJ2-7; D gene ambiguous. The CDR3 is 12 amino acids. Germline V lookup: CDR1 LGHNA, CDR2 YNFKEQ. V gave up 0 bases and J gave up 6 bases, with 6 bases separating them. The CDR3 DNA sequence: TGTGCCAGCAGCCAAGACCCTCGCGAGCAGTACTTC. It codes for CASSQDPREQYF.

V and J are TRBV30 and TRBJ1-4, with D maybe TRBD1 (6 bases). This CDR3 spans 15 amino acids. CDR1 and CDR2 (germline): GTSNPN, SVGIG (reference sequence). Trimming took 2 bases from V and 7 from J, leaving 17 bases between them. Written as DNA, the CDR3 is TGTGCCTGGAGTCCGGGGGGCAGGAACGTTGAAAAACTGTTTTTT. This gives the protein CAWSPGGRNVEKLFF.

Concerning this clone: An end of the junction differs from the germline gene, which may be a read error. The rearrangement uses TRBV13 and TRBJ2-4; the match to TRBD2 covers 7 bases. The length of the CDR3 is 16 residues. Germline V gene lookup returns CDR1 PRHDT and CDR2 FYEKMQ (reference sequence). The CDR3 DNA follows: TGTGCCAGCAGCTTACTATCGGCGGGAGCCAAAAACAGTCAGTACTTC. Encoded protein: CASSLLSAGAKNSQYF.

The genes are TRBV27 and TRBJ2-3; 7 bases map to TRBD2. The germline V gene encodes CDR1 MNHEY and CDR2 SMNVEV (reference sequence). CDR3 length: 15 residues. Trimming removed 2 bases from V and 2 bases from J; junction bases left unmatched: 4. The CDR3: CASSLAGAPTDTQYF. CDR3 nucleotide sequence: TGTGCCAGCAGTTTAGCGGGAGCTCCCACAGATACGCAGTATTTT.

V usage is TRBV2 and J usage is TRBJ2-5; TRBD2 is a possible D gene (5 bases). Per the germline V gene, CDR1 is SNHLY and CDR2 is FYNNEI. The CDR3 has 15 residues. V was pared by 6 bases and J by 0 bases, with 14 bases between. This CDR3 is CASSGGRGYQETQYF. DNA of the CDR3: TGTGCCAGCAGCGGCGGACGGGGATACCAAGAGACCCAGTACTTC.

The V gene is TRBV11-3, the J gene TRBJ2-1; tentative D call: TRBD2 (6 bases). This CDR3 comprises 15 residues. Germline V gene sequence: CDR1 SGHNT, CDR2 YENEEA. Between the trimmed V and J ends, which lost 4 bases and 9 bases, there was a span of 19 bases. This chain's CDR3 is CASSSRGGVGLEQFF. CDR3 in DNA: TGTGCCAGCAGCTCTAGGGGAGGTGTGGGCCTTGAGCAGTTCTTC. The whole variable domain, filled in from reference TRBV11-3 and TRBJ2-1, reads EAGVVQSPRYKIIEKKQPVAFWCNPISGHNTLYWYLQNLGQGPELLIRYENEEAVDDSQLPKDRFSAERLKGVDSTLKIQPAELGDSAVYLCASSSRGGVGLEQFFGPGTRLTVL.

This clone has just a few counts. The V call is TRBV6-1, the J call TRBJ1-2; a weak D match, TRBD1 (5 bases). Germline V CDR1 and CDR2: MNHNS, SASEGT. The CDR3 is 15 amino acids. Trimming took off 0 bases at V and 2 bases at J, with 10 bases between the two ends. The CDR3 loop reads CASSEAPGLNYGYTF. The CDR3 nucleotides are TGTGCCAGCAGTGAAGCCCCAGGGTTGAACTATGGCTACACCTTC.

V gene TRBV27 combines with J gene TRBJ1-1, with D perhaps matching TRBD1 (5 bases). The CDR3 sequence is 16 residues long. CDR1 and CDR2 (germline): MNHEY, SMNVEV (reference sequence). The V gene lost 7 bases and the J gene lost 8 bases, with 26 bases spanning the gap. CDR3 DNA sequence: TGTGCCAGCACCTCTGGGGCTGGCGGGGGAAGGTCAGAAGCTTTCTTT. Translation: CASTSGAGGGRSEAFF.

This clone was observed a few times. This chain links TRBV6-5 with TRBJ2-5; TRBD2 is a possible D gene (5 bases). Trimming stripped 3 bases from V and 3 bases from J, with 14 bases between. Germline loops: CDR1 MNHEY, CDR2 SVGAGI. The CDR3 loop spans 15 amino acids. For the CDR3, the DNA is TGTGCCAGCAGTTATCCGAGAGACGGGGAAGAGACCCAGTACTTC. Protein product: CASSYPRDGEETQYF.

V and J are TRBV28 and TRBJ1-1; TRBD1 matches 7 bases. This CDR3 comprises 14 residues. The junction had 8 bases not matched to a gene; V was cut back by 2 bases and J by 8 bases. In germline, CDR1 is MDHEN, CDR2 SYDVKM. The CDR3 here is CASSLTGQRKEAFF. Here the CDR3 DNA reads TGTGCCAGCAGTTTAACGGGACAGAGAAAAGAAGCTTTCTTT. The full variable domain, completed using reference TRBV28 and TRBJ1-1, is DVKVTQSSRYLVKRTGEKVFLECVQDMDHENMFWYRQDPGLGLRLIYFSYDVKMKEKGDIPEGYSVSREKKERFSLILESASTNQTSMYLCASSLTGQRKEAFFGQGTRLTVV.

This chain joins TRBV9 and TRBJ1-1; a weak D match, TRBD1 (5 bases). V dropped 4 bases and J dropped 1 base, with 14 bases sitting between them. In germline, CDR1 is SGDLS, CDR2 YYNGEE. The CDR3 is 15 residues long. The CDR3 sequence: CASSPSGRRNTEAFF. The CDR3 DNA reads as TGTGCCAGCAGCCCATCAGGGAGGAGGAACACTGAAGCTTTCTTT.

The V and J genes are TRBV7-9 and TRBJ1-1, with TRBD1 as a possible D gene (5 bases). CDR3 length: 17 amino acids. The V end lost 1 base, the J end lost 1 base, and 16 bases lay between the germline ends. The germline gives CDR1 SEHNR, CDR2 FQNEAQ (reference sequence). DNA for the CDR3: TGTGCCAGCAGCTTAGTTGTGTGGGGGGAGGGGAACACTGAAGCTTTCTTT. As protein: CASSLVVWGEGNTEAFF.

This clone was detected a few times. The chain uses TRBV9 and TRBJ1-1, with TRBD1 as a possible D gene (5 bases). The germline V gene encodes CDR1 SGDLS and CDR2 YYNGEE. The V end lost 3 bases, the J end lost 1 base, and 13 bases lay between the germline ends. The CDR3 loop spans 15 amino acids. In nucleotides, the CDR3 is TGTGCCAGCAGCGAGACAGAAGCTAGGAACACTGAAGCTTTCTTT. It translates to CASSETEARNTEAFF.

The rearrangement links TRBV4-2 to TRBJ2-7; 14 nucleotides agree with TRBD2. The V segment lost 8 bases and the J segment 4 bases; nucleotides outside the gene matches: 13. CDR1 is LGHNA, CDR2 YNFKEQ, per germline. The CDR3 has 17 residues. CDR3 DNA: TGTGCCAGCGGATCGGGACTAGCGGGAGTGCTCGTTTACGAGCAGTACTTC. Translation: CASGSGLAGVLVYEQYF.